Presented here are 30 T cell receptor beta chains from one specimen sequenced in a study of cytomegalovirus exposure and HLA in healthy donors. Researchers ran the PCR with 60 Vbeta and 13 Jbeta primers. TCRdb's copy holds only in-frame clones and misses some; the assay was immunoSEQ multiplex PCR. The sample has over 150,000 clones; about 77% are singletons. The specimen was PBMCs. The receptors stem from a woman between 35 and 50 years old in good health and CMV-seropositive.

About this clone itself: The sample has other DNA sequences that encode this CDR3 too. DNA for the CDR3: TGCAGCGTTGGACTAGCGGGGGCAACCGGGGAGCTGTTTTTT. Translating it yields CSVGLAGATGELFF. V and J are TRBV29-1 and TRBJ2-2, with 12 bases that match TRBD2. The CDR3 runs 14 residues. The ends lost 4 bases at V and 5 bases at J; junction bases unmatched: 2. Germline CDR1 SQVTM, CDR2 ANQGSEA.

Concerning this clone itself: One end of the junction is discordant with germline, which a read error may explain. The V call is TRBV7-9, the J call TRBJ2-7, with 10 bases fitting TRBD2. Per the germline V gene, CDR1 is SEHNR and CDR2 is FQNEAQ (reference sequence). The CDR3 totals 17 residues. The CDR3 nucleotides read TGTTCCAGCAGCCCGCCGGGACTAGCGTATGCTTCCTACGAGCAGTACTTC. It translates to CSSSPPGLAYASYEQYF.

The V gene is TRBV4-1, the J gene TRBJ1-1, with D possibly TRBD1 on 5 matching bases. Germline CDR1 is MGHRA and CDR2 is YSYEKL. The CDR3 loop spans 18 amino acids. Trimming took off 4 bases at V and 0 bases at J, with 21 bases between the two ends. In DNA form, the CDR3 reads TGCGCCAGCAGCCCTCGACAGACTGCACTCTTAATGAACACTGAAGCTTTCTTT. This codes for CASSPRQTALLMNTEAFF.

This clone occurred a few times. The sample holds other DNA sequences that translate to the same CDR3. The chain combines TRBV19 with TRBJ2-7; TRBD1 might be the D (5 bases). V gave up 2 bases and J gave up 2 bases, with 7 bases separating them. Germline values: CDR1 LNHDA, CDR2 SQIVND (reference sequence). CDR3 length equals 13 residues. The CDR3 loop is CASSIQGTYEQYF. CDR3 nucleotide sequence: TGTGCCAGTAGTATACAGGGAACCTACGAGCAGTACTTC.

This clone occurred once. The chain has TRBV7-2 and TRBJ1-3; TRBD1 matches at 10 bases. Looked up from germline, CDR1 is SGHTA and CDR2 is FQGNSA. J gave up 2 bases and V 9 bases, and 1 base lay outside the gene matches. This CDR3 comprises 13 residues. The CDR3, as DNA: TGTGCCAGTGGGACAGGGGCTGGAAACACCATATATTTT. It yields the protein CASGTGAGNTIYF.

The chain carries TRBV30 and TRBJ1-4; D is unclear. This CDR3 spans 14 amino acids. The ends were cut back, 2 bases at V and 4 bases at J, with 11 bases in the middle. Germline V CDR1 and CDR2: GTSNPN, SVGIG (reference sequence). This CDR3 reads CAWSRGVHNEKLFF. The CDR3 DNA reads TGTGCCTGGAGTCGGGGAGTCCATAATGAAAAACTGTTTTTT.

This chain connects TRBV6-5 to TRBJ1-3, with D perhaps matching TRBD1 (5 bases). The CDR3 has 15 residues. Germline lookup yields CDR1 MNHEY and CDR2 SVGAGI. Deletions cut 6 bases from V and 0 bases from J, with 12 bases between. The CDR3 region has the DNA TGTGCCAGCAGCCCCGGGGGGTCCTCTGGAAACACCATATATTTT. This gives the protein CASSPGGSSGNTIYF.

This clone was detected once. The chain uses TRBV30 and TRBJ2-2, with 9 bases that match TRBD1. The CDR3 has 16 amino acids. From germline, CDR1 is GTSNPN and CDR2 SVGIG (reference sequence). Trimming cost V 7 bases and J 3 bases; bases outside gene matches: 12. CDR3 region: CAYLTRTGAYTGELFF. The DNA of the CDR3 is TGTGCCTACCTTACCCGGACAGGGGCGTACACCGGGGAGCTGTTTTTT.

The chain is built from TRBV5-6 and TRBJ2-3, with 9 positions matching TRBD1. The CDR3 is made up of 15 amino acids. Germline loops: CDR1 SGHDT, CDR2 YYEEEE. The V and J ends lost 0 bases and 4 bases, in that order; junction bases with no gene match: 3. The CDR3 spells CASSLGTGAADTQYF. The DNA of the CDR3 is TGTGCCAGCAGCTTGGGGACAGGGGCCGCAGATACGCAGTATTTT.

The chain has TRBV18 and TRBJ1-5; D perhaps matches TRBD1 (6 bases). CDR1 is KGHSH and CDR2 is LQKENI in the germline V gene. This CDR3 is built from 15 residues. With 3 bases removed from V and 1 base from J, the gap between germline ends came to 10 bases. The CDR3: CASSPERGSNQPQHF. The CDR3 region has the DNA TGTGCCAGCTCACCCGAGAGGGGGAGCAATCAGCCCCAGCATTTT. The whole variable domain, filled in from reference TRBV18 and TRBJ1-5, reads NAGVMQNPRHLVRRRGQEARLRCSPMKGHSHVYWYRQLPEEGLKFMVYLQKENIIDESGMPKERFSAEFPKEGPSILRIQQVVRGDSAAYFCASSPERGSNQPQHFGDGTRLSIL.

This clone was observed a few times. The V call is TRBV2, the J call TRBJ1-5, with D possibly TRBD1 on 6 matching bases. The CDR3 spans 15 residues. Per the germline V gene, CDR1 is SNHLY and CDR2 is FYNNEI. The ends were cut back, 4 bases at V and 4 bases at J, with 14 bases in the middle. CDR3 residues: CASSAETGGNQPQHF. The DNA of the CDR3 is TGTGCCAGCAGTGCGGAGACAGGTGGGAATCAGCCCCAGCATTTT.

The CDR3 DNA follows: TGTGCCAGCTCACCAAGACAGTATAATGAAAAACTGTTTTTT. Translating gives CASSPRQYNEKLFF. The chain carries TRBV18 and TRBJ1-4; a possible D gene is TRBD1 (5 bases). Germline-derived CDR1 and CDR2 are KGHSH and LQKENI. The ends were cut back, 2 bases at V and 4 bases at J, with 8 bases in the middle. CDR3 length: 14 residues.

The rearrangement links TRBV2 to TRBJ2-7, with a tentative D call TRBD1 (6 bases). The CDR3 totals 12 residues. Germline CDR1 and CDR2: SNHLY and FYNNEI. Trimming pared 4 bases from V and 5 bases from J, leaving 9 bases between. CDR3 residues: CASSADSHEQYF. As DNA, the CDR3 is TGTGCCAGCAGTGCGGACAGCCACGAGCAGTACTTC. Full variable domain (rest looked up from reference TRBV2 and TRBJ2-7): EPEVTQTPSHQVTQMGQEVILRCVPISNHLYFYWYRQILGQKVEFLVSFYNNEISEKSEIFDDQFSVERPDGSNFTLKIRSTKLEDSAMYFCASSADSHEQYFGPGTRLTVT.

The genes are TRBV25-1 and TRBJ2-1; 7 bases are shared with TRBD2. The CDR3 consists of 14 residues. V lost 5 bases, J lost 7 bases, and 8 bases stayed unmatched. CDR1 MGHDK and CDR2 SYGVNS come from the germline V gene. CDR3 protein: CASSRTRKVNEQFF. In DNA, the CDR3 is TGTGCCAGCAGTAGGACTAGGAAGGTAAATGAGCAGTTCTTC.

In DNA, the CDR3 is TGTGCCAGCAGCATCGGGACAGTTGGAAACACCATATATTTT. The encoded protein is CASSIGTVGNTIYF. The chain recombines TRBV7-6 with TRBJ1-3; 7 bases are shared with TRBD1. V lost 5 bases to trimming and J lost 3 bases; unmatched junction nucleotides: 4. Germline V lookup: CDR1 SGHVS, CDR2 FNYEAQ. The CDR3 has 14 amino acids. The whole variable domain, filled in from reference TRBV7-6 and TRBJ1-3, reads GAGVSQSPRYKVTKRGQDVALRCDPISGHVSLYWYRQALGQGPEFLTYFNYEAQQDKSGLPNDRFSAERPEGSISTLTIQRTEQRDSAMYRCASSIGTVGNTIYFGEGSWLTVV.

This clone was counted a single time. The chain links TRBV27 to TRBJ1-6, with 9 bases identical to TRBD1. The junction had 8 bases not matched to a gene; V was cut back by 3 bases and J by 5 bases. The CDR3 covers 17 residues. Germline values: CDR1 MNHEY, CDR2 SMNVEV (reference sequence). Here the CDR3 reads CASSFSGTGIHNSPLHF. DNA for the CDR3: TGTGCCAGCAGTTTCAGCGGGACAGGGATCCATAATTCACCCCTCCACTTT.

This clone was seen more than once but under ten times. The V and J genes are TRBV18 and TRBJ2-7; D possibly corresponds to TRBD1 (5 bases). This CDR3 comprises 15 residues. V lost 3 bases, J lost 7 bases, and 19 bases lay in between. The germline gives CDR1 KGHSH, CDR2 LQKENI. CDR3 protein: CASSPPPGILGEQYF. The DNA for the CDR3 is TGTGCCAGCTCACCCCCCCCAGGGATTTTGGGGGAGCAGTACTTC.

The gene calls are TRBV12-1 and TRBJ1-4. TRBV12-1 is marked as a pseudogene. The CDR3 extends over 20 amino acids. CDR3 sequence: CAGPKSLRLLYEPTNEKLFF. The CDR3 DNA follows: TGTGCCGGCCCGAAATCCCTCCGACTATTATACGAGCCAACTAATGAAAAACTGTTTTTT.

This clone was counted a few times. The chain links TRBV5-1 to TRBJ2-1, with 10 nucleotides matching TRBD2. The CDR3 is 16 residues long. Germline V gene sequence: CDR1 SGHRS, CDR2 YFSETQ. The V segment lost 5 bases and the J segment 3 bases; nucleotides outside the gene matches: 8. CDR3 protein: CASRPGTSVFYNEQFF. The CDR3 DNA follows: TGCGCCAGCAGGCCGGGGACTAGCGTGTTCTACAATGAGCAGTTCTTC.

This rearrangement joins TRBV4-3 to TRBJ2-7; possibly TRBD2 for D (5 bases). Germline V gene sequence: CDR1 LGHNA, CDR2 YSLEER. This CDR3 has 16 residues. V was shortened by 0 bases and J by 4 bases, with 16 bases between the two germline ends. The CDR3 nucleotides are TGCGCCAGCAGCCAAGATTACTCGAGGGCTGGGTACGAGCAGTACTTC. As protein: CASSQDYSRAGYEQYF.

This clone has just one count. The chain uses TRBV5-1 and TRBJ1-4, with D perhaps TRBD1 (5 bases). Deletions cut 0 bases from V and 4 bases from J, with 13 bases between. The CDR3 totals 16 residues. Germline V CDR1 and CDR2: SGHRS, YFSETQ. The CDR3 spells CASSLDDSRLNEKLFF. The CDR3, as DNA: TGCGCCAGCAGCTTGGACGACAGCCGACTTAATGAAAAACTGTTTTTT.

CDR3 in amino acids: CASSQDPLAGRPGELFF. The CDR3 DNA sequence: TGCGCCAGCAGCCAAGATCCACTAGCGGGACGTCCCGGGGAGCTGTTTTTT. V and J are TRBV4-1 and TRBJ2-2, with 10 positions matching TRBD2. The CDR3 spans 17 residues. CDR1 is MGHRA and CDR2 is YSYEKL in the germline V gene. Germline trimming cut 0 bases from V and 6 bases from J; bases unmatched to any gene: 7.

The gene calls are TRBV30 and TRBJ2-5; 7 nucleotides agree with TRBD1. Germline V lookup: CDR1 GTSNPN, CDR2 SVGIG (reference sequence). The CDR3 has 13 residues. Trimming removed 4 bases from V and 2 bases from J; junction bases left unmatched: 4. The CDR3 sequence: CAWNRDSQETQYF. The DNA of the CDR3 is TGTGCCTGGAACCGGGACAGTCAAGAGACCCAGTACTTC.

This sequence joins TRBV7-9 and TRBJ1-2; tentative D call: TRBD1 (5 bases). From germline, CDR1 is SEHNR and CDR2 FQNEAQ (reference sequence). V was trimmed by 11 bases and J by 4 bases, leaving 17 bases between them. There are 13 residues in the CDR3. The CDR3 DNA is TGTGCCTCAGAGGGAAGGGGAGGCTATGGCTACACCTTC. Residues: CASEGRGGYGYTF.

V gene TRBV27 combines with J gene TRBJ1-4; D uncertain. V was cut by 6 bases and J by 7 bases, with 12 bases left in between. Germline V gives CDR1 MNHEY, CDR2 SMNVEV (reference sequence). The CDR3 consists of 13 residues. Written as DNA, the CDR3 is TGTGCCAGCAGCATTTACTTGAGTGAAAAACTGTTTTTT. This translates into CASSIYLSEKLFF.

This chain links TRBV5-1 with TRBJ2-7; D is undetermined. The CDR3 totals 13 residues. Germline CDR1 reads SGHRS; CDR2 reads YFSETQ. Trimming took off 4 bases at V and 5 bases at J, with 13 bases between the two ends. CDR3 amino acids: CASSGRTDNEQYF. The CDR3 DNA is TGCGCCAGCAGCGGCCGAACAGATAACGAGCAGTACTTC.

The V call is TRBV6-5, the J call TRBJ1-1, with D possibly TRBD1 on 5 matching bases. Germline CDR1 MNHEY, CDR2 SVGAGI. The length of the CDR3 is 13 residues. Trimming cost V 7 bases and J 8 bases, with 17 bases left between them. CDR3 in DNA: TGTGCCAGCACCCCACCCAGGGCAGCCGAAGCTTTCTTT. This encodes CASTPPRAAEAFF.

This clone was found a few times. This chain joins TRBV4-1 and TRBJ1-1, with 10 bases lining up with TRBD1. Germline CDR1 MGHRA, CDR2 YSYEKL. The CDR3 runs to 13 residues. Unmatched junction bases numbered 3, after V lost 0 bases and J lost 11 bases. CDR3 in amino acids: CASSQDDRGRAFF. The DNA of the CDR3 is TGCGCCAGCAGCCAAGATGACAGGGGGCGTGCTTTCTTT.

The chain recombines TRBV7-9 with TRBJ1-1; 7 bases map to TRBD1. Germline CDR1 SEHNR, CDR2 FQNEAQ (reference sequence). V shed 2 bases and J 10 bases; nucleotides not matched to a gene: 16. The CDR3 is 16 amino acids. The CDR3 is CASSLRQGGIVSPAFF. CDR3 DNA sequence: TGTGCCAGCAGCTTAAGGCAGGGGGGAATCGTTTCCCCAGCTTTCTTT.

The CDR3 here is CASSWGGGGQPQHF. The CDR3 DNA sequence: TGTGCCAGCAGCTGGGGAGGGGGGGGTCAGCCCCAGCATTTT. The chain joins TRBV5-5 to TRBJ1-5, with D perhaps matching TRBD1 (6 bases). Germline V CDR1 and CDR2: SGHKS, YYEKEE (reference sequence). Deletions cut 3 bases from V and 6 bases from J, with 13 bases between. The CDR3 contains 14 residues.